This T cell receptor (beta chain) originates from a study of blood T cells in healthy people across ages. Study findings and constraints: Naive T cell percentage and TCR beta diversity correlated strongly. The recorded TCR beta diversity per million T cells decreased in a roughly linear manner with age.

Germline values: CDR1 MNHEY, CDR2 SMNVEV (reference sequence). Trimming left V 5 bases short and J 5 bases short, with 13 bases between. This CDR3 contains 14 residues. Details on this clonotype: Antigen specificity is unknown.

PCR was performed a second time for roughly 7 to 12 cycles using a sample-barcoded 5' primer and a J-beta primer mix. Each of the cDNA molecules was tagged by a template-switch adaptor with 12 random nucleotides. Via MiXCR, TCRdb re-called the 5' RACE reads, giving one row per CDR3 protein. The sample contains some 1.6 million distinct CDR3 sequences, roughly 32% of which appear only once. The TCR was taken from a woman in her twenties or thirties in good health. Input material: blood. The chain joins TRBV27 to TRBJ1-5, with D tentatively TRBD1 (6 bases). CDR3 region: CASSSIGGYQPQHF. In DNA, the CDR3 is TGTGCCAGCAGTAGCATAGGGGGGTATCAGCCCCAGCATTTT.